The clone carrying this T cell receptor beta chain has a handful of counts. Antigen: not known. The data stem from a study of cytomegalovirus exposure and HLA in healthy donors. In the study overall: There were 350 to 400 genotyped donors. Of these, 81% fell in the genetic ancestry cluster associated with self-reported Caucasian donors.

This PCR relied on a set of 60 Vbeta primers and 13 Jbeta primers. The repertoire was sequenced with immunoSEQ multiplex PCR; TCRdb's copy has only in-frame clones and lacks some. The sample gives 100,000 to 150,000 clones, 75% to 85% of which show up once; around 1.5% is in the top ten. CDR1 LGHNA and CDR2 YNFKEQ come from the germline V gene. This CDR3 has 16 residues. J was trimmed by 2 bases and V by 6 bases; bases with no gene match: 8. Findings of the study overall: Altogether, more than 150 TCR beta chains were recorded as cytomegalovirus-associated. Among the CMV-associated chains, three were confirmed in vitro as specific for CMV antigens.

The V call is TRBV4-2, the J call TRBJ2-5, with TRBD2 matching 11 bases. Material: PBMCs. This clonotype was sampled from a woman aged 40 to 50 in good health and CMV-seronegative. For the CDR3, the DNA is TGTGCCAGCAGTCGAACTAGCGGGGGAGATCAAGAGACCCAGTACTTC. The encoded protein is CASSRTSGGDQETQYF.